Listed below are T cell receptor beta chains from one sample, sequenced in a study of cytomegalovirus exposure and HLA in healthy donors. Data came from immunoSEQ multiplex PCR; TCRdb stores just in-frame clones and leaves some out. The table includes 100,000 to 150,000 clones, over 75% detected once. Source material: PBMCs. These receptors were taken from a woman aged 25-40 years in good health and CMV-seronegative. Each CDR3 is given with its conserved first and last residue. Fields, in order: clone size, V gene, D gene, J gene, CDR3 DNA, CDR3 protein. The D gene is left open where the match is weak. Size is stated for part of the rows, as once, few or many counts, or as a class when the clone is expanded.

NA,TRBV6-1,TRBD2,TRBJ2-3,TGTGCCAGCAGTGATTTGAGCGGGGGTGGAGATACGCAGTATTTT,CASSDLSGGGDTQYF
NA,TRBV27,TRBD1,TRBJ2-5,TGTGCCAGCAGTAAGGGGACAGGAGAGACCCAGTACTTC,CASSKGTGETQYF
NA,TRBV4-1,TRBD2,TRBJ2-1,TGCGCCAGCAGCCAAGATTGGGGACGGGGGGGCAGAAATGAGCAGTTCTTC,CASSQDWGRGGRNEQFF
NA,TRBV2,TRBD1,TRBJ1-6,TGTGCCAGCCTTTCCCGGGACAGCTATTCACCCCTCCACTTT,CASLSRDSYSPLHF
NA,TRBV19,NA,TRBJ1-2,TGTGCCACCCTCAGGGAGCGGGAGTCTGGCTACACCTTC,CATLRERESGYTF
NA,TRBV9,TRBD1,TRBJ2-1,TGTGCCAGCAGCGTAGGAGGACAGGGGGCTCGGGATGAGCAGTTCTTC,CASSVGGQGARDEQFF
few,TRBV19,NA,TRBJ1-6,TGTGCCAGTAGTATAACAGGGTCCTTGCGAAATTCACCCCTCCACTTT,CASSITGSLRNSPLHF
NA,TRBV19,TRBD1,TRBJ2-4,TGTGCCAGTAGTGGGACAGACCTAGCCAAAAACATTCAGTACTTC,CASSGTDLAKNIQYF
NA,TRBV7-3,TRBD1,TRBJ1-2,TGTGCCAGCAGCACAGGGGGCTATGGCTACACCTTC,CASSTGGYGYTF
NA,TRBV13,NA,TRBJ1-4,TGTGCCAGCAGCTTAGAGGGACACACAACTAATGAAAAACTGTTTTTT,CASSLEGHTTNEKLFF
few,TRBV4-3,TRBD2,TRBJ2-7,TGCGCCAGCAGCCAAGATGTGAGTTCGGGGGGAGGATACGAGCAGTACTTC,CASSQDVSSGGGYEQYF